These 27 T cell receptor beta chains share one sample of origin, sequenced in a study of shared clonotypes between healthy human individuals. CD45RO-negative cells were positively selected for CCR7, leaving out terminally differentiated effector memory CD45RA+ cells. TCRdb's copy holds only in-frame clones and misses some; the assay was immunoSEQ multiplex PCR. The sample includes millions of clones, roughly 95% seen only once; the top ten take about 1.1%. The sample consisted of naive CD8+ T cells sorted from blood. These receptors originate from a man between 18 and 35 years old in good health.

This chain joins TRBV27 and TRBJ1-6, with D uncertain. This CDR3 spans 14 amino acids. Trimming left V 2 bases short and J 10 bases short, with 12 bases between. Per the germline V gene, CDR1 is MNHEY and CDR2 is SMNVEV (reference sequence). The CDR3 region has the DNA TGTGCCAGCAGTTTAGAACCCATACTCTCACCCCTCCACTTT. Amino acids: CASSLEPILSPLHF.

CDR3 sequence reads: CASSVRGPTGEQYF. The CDR3 DNA reads TGTGCCAGCAGTGTCAGGGGGCCCACTGGAGAGCAGTACTTC. This rearrangement joins TRBV27 to TRBJ2-7; the match to TRBD1 covers 8 bases. The germline V gene has CDR1 MNHEY and CDR2 SMNVEV (reference sequence). With V trimmed by 5 bases and J by 7 bases, 10 bases remained unmatched. The CDR3 is 14 residues long.

This rearrangement joins TRBV7-9 to TRBJ2-2; TRBD1 is a possible D gene (5 bases). Per germline, CDR1 SEHNR and CDR2 FQNEAQ (reference sequence). The CDR3 sequence is 14 residues long. The V end lost 1 base, the J end lost 7 bases, and 10 bases lay between the germline ends. The CDR3, as DNA: TGTGCCAGCAGCTTAGGCGACAGCAACGGGGAGCTGTTTTTT. It translates to CASSLGDSNGELFF.

The chain joins TRBV2 to TRBJ1-5; the D is unclear. The CDR3 extends over 17 amino acids. Between the trimmed V and J ends, which lost 8 bases and 0 bases, there was a span of 20 bases. Germline-derived CDR1 and CDR2 are SNHLY and FYNNEI. The CDR3, as DNA: TGTGCCAGCCAGGACGATTACACGAGTTTTAGCAATCAGCCCCAGCATTTT. Its protein is CASQDDYTSFSNQPQHF.

The CDR3 reads CASSLGGGRTSGNEQFF. The CDR3 DNA reads as TGTGCCAGCAGCTTAGGTGGGGGTAGGACTAGCGGGAATGAGCAGTTCTTC. The rearrangement links TRBV7-9 to TRBJ2-1; TRBD2 aligns across 11 bases. CDR3 length equals 17 residues. V lost 1 base and J lost 7; bases outside the gene matches: 9. Germline V gene sequence: CDR1 SEHNR, CDR2 FQNEAQ (reference sequence).

The gene calls are TRBV5-4 and TRBJ1-2, with TRBD1 matching 8 bases. The V gene end was trimmed by 4 bases and the J gene end by 6 bases; junction bases not matched to a gene: 8. The CDR3 consists of 14 residues. Germline-derived CDR1 and CDR2 are SGHNT and YYREEE (reference sequence). The CDR3 loop reads CASSLRGTGDGYTF. CDR3 in DNA: TGTGCCAGCAGCCTACGCGGGACAGGCGATGGCTACACCTTC.

The chain employs TRBV27 and TRBJ1-2; D might be TRBD1 (5 bases). Per germline, CDR1 MNHEY and CDR2 SMNVEV (reference sequence). V shed 7 bases and J shed 4 bases, with 13 bases lying between them. The CDR3 sequence is 13 residues long. CDR3 DNA: TGTGCCAGCAAGCCAGGGCGAACCTATGGCTACACCTTC. Amino acids: CASKPGRTYGYTF.

The CDR3 coding sequence is TGCGCCAGCAGCCAGCCGGGACAGGGGGCTGCTAATGAAAAACTGTTTTTT. Translating gives CASSQPGQGAANEKLFF. The chain joins TRBV4-1 to TRBJ1-4, with TRBD1 matching 12 bases. V dropped 3 bases and J dropped 3; count of bases not matched to a gene: 5. Germline CDR1 and CDR2: MGHRA and YSYEKL. The CDR3 contains 17 residues.

A remark on this clone: Distinct nucleotide sequences in the sample also encode this CDR3. The V and J genes are TRBV19 and TRBJ1-2; D ambiguous. CDR1 and CDR2 (germline): LNHDA, SQIVND (reference sequence). V was pared by 3 bases and J by 3 bases, with 8 bases between. This CDR3 spans 13 amino acids. The CDR3 DNA sequence: TGTGCCAGTAGTATTAGCGGGGACTATGGCTACACCTTC. It specifies CASSISGDYGYTF.

With regard to this clone: Within the sample, other DNA sequences also encode this same CDR3. The chain has TRBV18 and TRBJ1-1; the D is unclear. The CDR3 spans 15 residues. V was trimmed by 6 bases and J by 5 bases, leaving 19 bases between them. Germline CDR1 and CDR2: KGHSH and LQKENI. The CDR3 is CASSPPGPGGTEAFF. As DNA, the CDR3 is TGTGCCAGCTCGCCCCCCGGGCCGGGCGGGACTGAAGCTTTCTTT.

The CDR3 DNA sequence: TGTGCCAGCAGGCTGGGGCAGGGGCTGTGGGAGACCCAGTACTTC. Encoded protein: CASRLGQGLWETQYF. The chain combines TRBV27 with TRBJ2-5; D possibly corresponds to TRBD1 (6 bases). The germline V gene has CDR1 MNHEY and CDR2 SMNVEV (reference sequence). The CDR3 has 15 amino acids. V was pared by 6 bases and J by 5 bases, with 19 bases between.

The J gene is TRBJ2-7, the V gene TRBV4-3, with D perhaps matching TRBD2 (6 bases). The V gene's germline CDR1 is LGHNA and CDR2 YSLEER. V lost 0 bases and J lost 3, with 15 bases in between. The length of the CDR3 is 16 residues. CDR3 protein: CASSQDSGAEDYEQYF. In nucleotides, the CDR3 is TGCGCCAGCAGCCAAGATTCGGGAGCAGAAGACTACGAGCAGTACTTC.

The chain has TRBV28 and TRBJ2-7; tentatively, D is TRBD2 (5 bases). The CDR3 sequence is 15 residues long. Trimming removed 5 bases at V and 3 bases at J, with 17 bases between. CDR1 MDHEN and CDR2 SYDVKM come from the germline V gene. For the CDR3, the DNA is TGTGCCAGCAGTACCCAACTAGTCCCTAGCTACGAGCAGTACTTC. It encodes CASSTQLVPSYEQYF.

This chain links TRBV27 with TRBJ2-7, with 8 bases that match TRBD1. The CDR3 length is 17 residues. The ends lost 0 bases at V and 2 bases at J; junction bases unmatched: 9. The V gene's germline CDR1 is MNHEY and CDR2 SMNVEV (reference sequence). The CDR3 loop reads CASSLSGQGPFPYEQYF. The CDR3 DNA reads as TGTGCCAGCAGTTTATCTGGACAGGGCCCCTTCCCCTACGAGCAGTACTTC.

The chain uses TRBV27 and TRBJ2-1, with 7 bases matching TRBD2. Unmatched junction bases numbered 9, after V lost 5 bases and J lost 8 bases. This CDR3 comprises 14 residues. Germline V gene lookup returns CDR1 MNHEY and CDR2 SMNVEV (reference sequence). The CDR3 DNA reads as TGTGCCAGCAGTCCCTTAGCGGGCCTCGATGAGCAGTTCTTC. Its translation is CASSPLAGLDEQFF.

The genes are TRBV11-2 and TRBJ2-3; D might be TRBD2 (6 bases). Per germline, CDR1 SGHAT and CDR2 FQNNGV. This CDR3 spans 12 amino acids. V was cut by 10 bases and J by 3 bases, with 11 bases left in between. The chain's CDR3 is CATEGGTDTQYF. The CDR3 DNA reads as TGTGCCACCGAGGGAGGAACAGATACGCAGTATTTT.

J is TRBJ2-7 and V is TRBV28, with a possible D match to TRBD1 (5 bases). The CDR3 has 14 amino acids. Trimming shortened V by 3 bases and J by 1 base, and 10 bases separated the two germline ends. Germline V gene data show CDR1 as MDHEN and CDR2 as SYDVKM. CDR3 sequence reads: CASSFGARSYEQYF. The CDR3 bases are TGTGCCAGCAGTTTTGGGGCCCGGTCCTACGAGCAGTACTTC.

Details on this clone: Other DNA sequences in the same sample also yield this CDR3. This sequence joins TRBV27 and TRBJ2-7; D may match TRBD1 or TRBD2 (6 bases each). V lost 8 bases and J lost 4, with 9 bases in between. Germline CDR1 and CDR2: MNHEY and SMNVEV (reference sequence). The CDR3 is 11 amino acids. The CDR3 coding sequence is TGTGCCAGCCGAGGGGGGTACGAGCAGTACTTC. It yields the protein CASRGGYEQYF.

V and J are TRBV4-1 and TRBJ1-5, with D perhaps TRBD1 (5 bases). Per the germline V gene, CDR1 is MGHRA and CDR2 is YSYEKL. This CDR3 has 20 amino acids. Between the trimmed V and J ends, which lost 5 bases and 0 bases, there was a span of 26 bases. The CDR3 protein is CASSLTPNSGAAYSNQPQHF. CDR3 DNA sequence: TGCGCCAGCAGCTTGACCCCGAACAGTGGGGCAGCGTATAGCAATCAGCCCCAGCATTTT.

V and J are TRBV9 and TRBJ2-7; 9 bases align to TRBD1. Per the germline V gene, CDR1 is SGDLS and CDR2 is YYNGEE. The CDR3 loop spans 18 amino acids. With 10 bases clipped from V and 2 bases from J, the junction kept 22 bases outside the gene matches. The CDR3 nucleotides are TGTGCCGGAAAAAGGGCGGACCGGGACAGGGCCACCACCTACGAGCAGTACTTC. Translation: CAGKRADRDRATTYEQYF.

V gene TRBV12-5 combines with J gene TRBJ2-7, with 12 bases lining up with TRBD1. J gave up 0 bases and V 2 bases, and 8 bases lay outside the gene matches. Germline-derived CDR1 and CDR2 are LGHNT and FRNRAP. The CDR3 is 18 amino acids. The DNA of the CDR3 is TGTGCTAGTGGTTTGTCCCGGGACAGGGGGCCGAGCTCCTACGAGCAGTACTTC. This encodes CASGLSRDRGPSSYEQYF.

This chain uses TRBV6-1 with TRBJ1-4; 8 nucleotides align to TRBD1. Germline V gene lookup returns CDR1 MNHNS and CDR2 SASEGT. Trimming at V came to 0 bases and at J to 2 bases, leaving 8 bases not matched to a gene. The CDR3 spans 18 residues. CDR3 sequence (DNA): TGTGCCAGCAGTGAAGCGGAGGGACAGGCACTTACTAATGAAAAACTGTTTTTT. Its translation: CASSEAEGQALTNEKLFF.

This clone was detected once. Other nucleotide sequences in the sample specify the same CDR3. CDR3 sequence: CASTNTGELFF. In nucleotides, the CDR3 is TGTGCCAGTACGAACACCGGGGAGCTGTTTTTT. The V gene is TRBV19, the J gene TRBJ2-2; D is unclear. Deletions cut 7 bases from V and 0 bases from J, with 0 bases between. The CDR3 loop spans 11 amino acids. The germline V gene encodes CDR1 LNHDA and CDR2 SQIVND (reference sequence).

CDR3 sequence reads: CASSYSGSRSEQYF. The CDR3 region has the DNA TGTGCCAGCAGTTACAGCGGGAGTCGGTCCGAGCAGTACTTC. V and J are TRBV27 and TRBJ2-7; 8 bases map to TRBD2. Germline-derived CDR1 and CDR2 are MNHEY and SMNVEV (reference sequence). The CDR3 totals 14 residues. The V gene end was trimmed by 4 bases and the J gene end by 6 bases; junction bases not matched to a gene: 8.

V usage is TRBV4-1 and J usage is TRBJ2-1; weak D call: TRBD1 (6 bases). This CDR3 is built from 15 residues. Trimming removed 5 bases from V and 5 bases from J, with 16 bases in between. The germline gives CDR1 MGHRA, CDR2 YSYEKL. The DNA of the CDR3 is TGCGCCAGCAGCTACCGGGACAACGTAAACAATGAGCAGTTCTTC. As protein: CASSYRDNVNNEQFF.

This clone was counted once. The chain has TRBV15 and TRBJ2-2; D call uncertain. Germline V gene data show CDR1 as LNHNV and CDR2 as YYDKDF (reference sequence). The CDR3 runs to 16 residues. Trimming cost V 0 bases and J 0 bases, with 8 bases left between them. DNA of the CDR3: TGTGCCACCAGCAGAGATAGGGTGGCGAACACCGGGGAGCTGTTTTTT. This translates into CATSRDRVANTGELFF.

Comments on this clone: Other DNA sequences in this sample translate to the same CDR3. The V call is TRBV27, the J call TRBJ1-2; D ambiguous. Trimming removed 3 bases at V and 2 bases at J, with 7 bases between. The germline CDR1 and CDR2 sequences are MNHEY and SMNVEV (reference sequence). The CDR3 consists of 13 residues. CDR3 coding DNA: TGTGCCAGCAGTTTTAACAGCAACTATGGCTACACCTTC. Translating it yields CASSFNSNYGYTF.